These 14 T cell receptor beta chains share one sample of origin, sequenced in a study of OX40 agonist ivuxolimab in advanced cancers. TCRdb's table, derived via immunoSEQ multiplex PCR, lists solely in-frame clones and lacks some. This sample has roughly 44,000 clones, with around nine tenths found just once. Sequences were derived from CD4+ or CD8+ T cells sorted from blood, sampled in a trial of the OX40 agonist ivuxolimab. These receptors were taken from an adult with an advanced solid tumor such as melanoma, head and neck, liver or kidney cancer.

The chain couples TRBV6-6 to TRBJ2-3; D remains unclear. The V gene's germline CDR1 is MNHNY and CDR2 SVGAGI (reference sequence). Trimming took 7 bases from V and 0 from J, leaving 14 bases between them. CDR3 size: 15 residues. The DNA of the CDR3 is TGTGCCAGCACCCTGGGGTTTGATAGCACAGATACGCAGTATTTT. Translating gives CASTLGFDSTDTQYF.

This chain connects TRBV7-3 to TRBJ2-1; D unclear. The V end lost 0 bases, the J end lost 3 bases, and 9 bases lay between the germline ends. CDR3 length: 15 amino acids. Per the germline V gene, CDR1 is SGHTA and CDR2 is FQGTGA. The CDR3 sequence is CASSLTGPYYNEQFF. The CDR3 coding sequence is TGTGCCAGCAGCTTAACCGGGCCCTACTACAATGAGCAGTTCTTC.

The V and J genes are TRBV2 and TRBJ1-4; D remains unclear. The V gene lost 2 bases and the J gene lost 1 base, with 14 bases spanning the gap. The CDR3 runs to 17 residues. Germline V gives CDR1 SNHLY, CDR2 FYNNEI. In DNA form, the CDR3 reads TGTGCCAGCAGTGAAAATCGTGATGGGTTAACTAATGAAAAACTGTTTTTT. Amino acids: CASSENRDGLTNEKLFF.

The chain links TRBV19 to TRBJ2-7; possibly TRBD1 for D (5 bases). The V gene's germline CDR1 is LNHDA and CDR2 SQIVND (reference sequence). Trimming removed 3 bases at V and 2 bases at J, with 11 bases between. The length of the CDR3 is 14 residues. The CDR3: CASSMGTGPYEQYF. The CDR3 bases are TGTGCCAGTAGTATGGGTACAGGACCCTACGAGCAGTACTTC. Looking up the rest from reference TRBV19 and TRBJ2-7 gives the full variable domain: DGGITQSPKYLFRKEGQNVTLSCEQNLNHDAMYWYRQDPGQGLRLIYYSQIVNDFQKGDIAEGYSVSREKKESFPLTVTSAQKNPTAFYLCASSMGTGPYEQYFGPGTRLTVT.

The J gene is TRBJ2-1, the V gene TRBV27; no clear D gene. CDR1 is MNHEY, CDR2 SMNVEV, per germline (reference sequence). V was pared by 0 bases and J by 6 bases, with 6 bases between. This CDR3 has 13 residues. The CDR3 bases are TGTGCCAGCAGTTTATCGTCATTCAATGAGCAGTTCTTC. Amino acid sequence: CASSLSSFNEQFF.

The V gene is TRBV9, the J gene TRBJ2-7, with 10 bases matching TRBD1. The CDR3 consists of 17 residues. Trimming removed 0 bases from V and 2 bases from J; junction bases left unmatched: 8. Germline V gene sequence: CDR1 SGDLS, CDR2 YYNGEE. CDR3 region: CASSVEGTGDLPYEQYF. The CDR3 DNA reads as TGTGCCAGCAGCGTAGAAGGGACAGGGGATCTCCCCTACGAGCAGTACTTC.

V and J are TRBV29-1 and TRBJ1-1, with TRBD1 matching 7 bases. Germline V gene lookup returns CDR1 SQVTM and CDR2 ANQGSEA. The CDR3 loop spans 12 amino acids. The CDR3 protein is CNAVGTDSEAFF. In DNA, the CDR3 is TGCAACGCCGTAGGGACAGATTCTGAAGCTTTCTTT.

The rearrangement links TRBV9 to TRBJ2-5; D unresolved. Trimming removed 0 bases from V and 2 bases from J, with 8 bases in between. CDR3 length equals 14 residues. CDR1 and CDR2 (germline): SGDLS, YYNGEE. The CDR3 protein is CASSVASTQETQYF. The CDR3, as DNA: TGTGCCAGCAGCGTAGCAAGTACTCAAGAGACCCAGTACTTC.

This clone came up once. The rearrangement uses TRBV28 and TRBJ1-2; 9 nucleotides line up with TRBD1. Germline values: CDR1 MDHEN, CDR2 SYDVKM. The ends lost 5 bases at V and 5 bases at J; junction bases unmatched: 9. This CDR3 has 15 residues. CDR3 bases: TGTGCCAGCAGTAGACCGGGACAGGGAAGGTATGGCTACACCTTC. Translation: CASSRPGQGRYGYTF.

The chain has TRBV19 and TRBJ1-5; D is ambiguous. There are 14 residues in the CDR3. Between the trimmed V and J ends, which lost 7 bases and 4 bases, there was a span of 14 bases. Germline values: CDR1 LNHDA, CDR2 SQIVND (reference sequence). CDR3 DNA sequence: TGTGCCAGTAATGTCGGCCCCCTGAATCAGCCCCAGCATTTT. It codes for CASNVGPLNQPQHF.

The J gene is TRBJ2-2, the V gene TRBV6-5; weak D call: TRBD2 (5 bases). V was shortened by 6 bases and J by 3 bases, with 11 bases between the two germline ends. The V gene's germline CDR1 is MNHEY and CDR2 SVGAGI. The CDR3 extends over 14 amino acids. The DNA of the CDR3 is TGTGCCAGCAGACAACTAGACGACACCGGGGAGCTGTTTTTT. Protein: CASRQLDDTGELFF.

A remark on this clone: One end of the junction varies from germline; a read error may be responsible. CDR3: CASSLEGGDPEAFF. CDR3 sequence (DNA): TGTGCCAGCAGTTTAGAAGGGGGGGATCCTGAAGCTTTCTTT. This chain connects TRBV7-8 to TRBJ1-1; D might be TRBD1 (6 bases). The CDR3 is 14 amino acids. Germline CDR1 reads SGHVS; CDR2 reads FQNEAQ.

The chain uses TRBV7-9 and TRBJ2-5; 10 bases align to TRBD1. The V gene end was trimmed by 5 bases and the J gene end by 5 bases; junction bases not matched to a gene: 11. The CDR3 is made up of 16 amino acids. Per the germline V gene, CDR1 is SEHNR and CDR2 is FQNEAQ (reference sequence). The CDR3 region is CASSPRTGQGMETQYF. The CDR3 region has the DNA TGTGCCAGCAGCCCTAGGACGGGACAGGGGATGGAGACCCAGTACTTC.

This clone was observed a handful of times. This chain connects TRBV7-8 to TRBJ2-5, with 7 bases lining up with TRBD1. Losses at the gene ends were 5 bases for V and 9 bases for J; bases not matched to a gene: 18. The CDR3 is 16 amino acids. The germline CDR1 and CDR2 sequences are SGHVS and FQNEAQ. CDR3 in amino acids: CASSPTRGGKREAQYF. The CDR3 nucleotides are TGTGCCAGCAGCCCTACGAGAGGGGGCAAGAGAGAAGCCCAGTACTTC.